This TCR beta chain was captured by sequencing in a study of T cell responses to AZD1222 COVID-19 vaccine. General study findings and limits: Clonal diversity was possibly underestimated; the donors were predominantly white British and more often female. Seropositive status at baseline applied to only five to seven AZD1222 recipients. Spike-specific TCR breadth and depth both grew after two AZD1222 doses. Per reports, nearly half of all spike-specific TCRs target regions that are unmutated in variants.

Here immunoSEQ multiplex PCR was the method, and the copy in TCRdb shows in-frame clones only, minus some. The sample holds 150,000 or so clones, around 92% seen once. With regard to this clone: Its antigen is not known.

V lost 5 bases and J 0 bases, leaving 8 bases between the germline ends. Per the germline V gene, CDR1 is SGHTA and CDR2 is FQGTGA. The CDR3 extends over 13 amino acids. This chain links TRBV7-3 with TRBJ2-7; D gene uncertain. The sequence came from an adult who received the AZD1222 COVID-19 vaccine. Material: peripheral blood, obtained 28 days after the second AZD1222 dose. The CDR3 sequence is CASSPGVSYEQYF. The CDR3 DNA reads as TGTGCCAGCAGCCCCGGAGTCTCCTACGAGCAGTACTTC.